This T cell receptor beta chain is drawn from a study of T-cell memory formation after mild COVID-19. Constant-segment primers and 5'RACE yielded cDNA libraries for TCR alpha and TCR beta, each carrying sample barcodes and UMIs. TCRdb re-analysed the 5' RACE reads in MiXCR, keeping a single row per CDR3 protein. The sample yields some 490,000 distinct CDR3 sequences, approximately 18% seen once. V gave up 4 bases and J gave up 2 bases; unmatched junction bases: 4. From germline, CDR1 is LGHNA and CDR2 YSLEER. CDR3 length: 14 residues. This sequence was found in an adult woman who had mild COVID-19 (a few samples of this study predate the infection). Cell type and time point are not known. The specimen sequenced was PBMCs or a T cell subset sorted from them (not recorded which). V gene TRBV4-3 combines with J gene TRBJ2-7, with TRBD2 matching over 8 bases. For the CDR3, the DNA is TGCGCCAGCAGCCTTAGCGGGGACGCCTACGAGCAGTACTTC. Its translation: CASSLSGDAYEQYF.